Below, 18 T cell receptor beta chains from the same sample are listed, as sequenced in a study of blood T cells in healthy people across ages. Combining a sample-barcoded 5' primer with a J-beta primer mix, a second PCR ran for roughly 7 to 12 cycles. TCRdb used MiXCR to reprocess the 5' RACE reads, holding one entry per CDR3 protein. The sample has 500,000 to 550,000 distinct CDR3 sequences; 24% are singletons. These data also featured in a second study, about T cells of mothers and their children.

Sequenced: blood. The receptors were sampled from a boy between 5 and 17 years old in good health.

Only a few counts were recorded for this clonotype. Germline is not matched at one junction end, which may reflect a read error. The rearrangement uses TRBV20-1 and TRBJ2-4; TRBD1 might be the D (6 bases). The CDR3 totals 18 residues. Germline V gives CDR1 DFQATT, CDR2 SNEGSKA (reference sequence). The CDR3 loop is CGATNYPGHSKAKNIQYF. CDR3 nucleotide sequence: TGCGGTGCTACTAACTATCCGGGACATAGTAAAGCCAAAAACATTCAGTACTTC.

This sequence joins TRBV19 and TRBJ2-5; no firm D call. Per the germline V gene, CDR1 is LNHDA and CDR2 is SQIVND (reference sequence). V was trimmed by 3 bases and J by 2 bases, leaving 7 bases between them. The CDR3 sequence is 13 residues long. CDR3 nucleotides: TGTGCCAGTAGTATGGGGTTTCAAGAGACCCAGTACTTC. It encodes CASSMGFQETQYF.

The chain uses TRBV20-1 and TRBJ2-3; no firm D call. Germline CDR1 DFQATT, CDR2 SNEGSKA (reference sequence). Between the trimmed V and J ends, which lost 3 bases and 2 bases, there was a span of 6 bases. The CDR3 is 12 residues long. CDR3 protein: CSARSPTDTQYF. CDR3 coding DNA: TGCAGTGCTAGGTCCCCCACAGATACGCAGTATTTT.

This clonotype has just one count. The chain combines TRBV7-2 with TRBJ2-5, with 7 bases matching TRBD1. The tail of the sequence fits TRBJ2-7 better, so the J call may be wrong. Germline CDR1 and CDR2: SGHTA and FQGNSA. The CDR3 covers 14 residues. The CDR3: CASSLHQGAYEQYF. CDR3 nucleotide sequence: TGTGCCAGCAGCTTGCACCAGGGGGCCTACGAGCAGTACTTC.

This clonotype was seen a few times. A read error may produce the germline difference seen at one junction end. The rearrangement uses TRBV4-3 and TRBJ2-2; D is unresolved. The CDR3 is 17 residues long. Germline V lookup: CDR1 LGHNA, CDR2 YSLEER. In DNA form, the CDR3 reads TGCGCCGGCAGCCAAGATTGGGGAAGCGCTGGGGCCGGGGAGCTGTTTTTT. It specifies CAGSQDWGSAGAGELFF.

This clonotype turned up a few times. The CDR3 reads CASSGDLKANEQFF. CDR3 DNA sequence: TGTGCCAGCAGTGGTGACTTAAAGGCCAATGAGCAGTTCTTC. V is TRBV2 and J is TRBJ2-1; D unresolved. The CDR3 is made up of 14 amino acids. Germline values: CDR1 SNHLY, CDR2 FYNNEI. The V end was cut by 4 bases, the J end by 6 bases, with 13 bases between.

This clonotype was seen more than once but under ten times. The chain uses TRBV28 and TRBJ1-5; TRBD1 agrees at 9 bases. Germline CDR1 MDHEN, CDR2 SYDVKM. The V and J ends lost 7 bases and 7 bases, in that order; junction bases with no gene match: 8. This CDR3 spans 14 amino acids. The CDR3: CASIRQGVKQPQHF. CDR3 bases: TGTGCCAGCATACGACAGGGGGTGAAACAGCCCCAGCATTTT. Supplemented by reference TRBV28 and TRBJ1-5, the full variable domain reads DVKVTQSSRYLVKRTGEKVFLECVQDMDHENMFWYRQDPGLGLRLIYFSYDVKMKEKGDIPEGYSVSREKKERFSLILESASTNQTSMYLCASIRQGVKQPQHFGDGTRLSIL.

As regards this clonotype: This likely comes from a read error, as the CDR3 has no conserved phenylalanine or tryptophan at its end. V is TRBV20-1 and J is TRBJ1-1; TRBD1 agrees at 8 bases. CDR3 size: 18 residues. J was trimmed by 1 base and V by 0 bases; bases with no gene match: 13. CDR1 is DFQATT and CDR2 is SNEGSKA in the germline V gene (reference sequence). The CDR3 DNA follows: TGCAGTGCTAGAGATAAAGGGGGACAGGTTATCCGGAACACTGAAGCTTTCCTT. Its protein product is CSARDKGGQVIRNTEAFL.

The table lists this clonotype with many counts. The chain couples TRBV20-1 to TRBJ2-5, with D possibly TRBD1 on 6 matching bases. CDR1 is DFQATT and CDR2 is SNEGSKA in the germline V gene (reference sequence). CDR3 length: 14 residues. V lost 6 bases, J lost 1 base, and 15 bases lay in between. The CDR3: CSALPGHVQETQYF. The CDR3 DNA is TGCAGTGCACTCCCGGGACATGTCCAAGAGACCCAGTACTTC.

The table lists this clonotype with a few counts. CDR3 in amino acids: CASSSGTKEQYF. The CDR3 DNA follows: TGTGCCAGCAGCTCCGGGACCAAGGAGCAGTACTTC. The chain has TRBV7-9 and TRBJ2-7; D might be TRBD1 or TRBD2, each matching 5 bases. This CDR3 contains 12 residues. The V gene's germline CDR1 is SEHNR and CDR2 FQNEAQ (reference sequence). Trimming cost V 4 bases and J 7 bases, with 11 bases left between them.

The chain combines TRBV3-1 with TRBJ1-2; no definite D call. Trimming took off 2 bases at V and 6 bases at J, with 13 bases between the two ends. CDR3 length: 14 amino acids. Germline-derived CDR1 and CDR2 are LGHDT and YNNKEL (reference sequence). CDR3 in DNA: TGTGCCAGCAGCCAACCCGACCGGGGAGATGGCTACACCTTC. Translated, it gives CASSQPDRGDGYTF.

The chain recombines TRBV24-1 with TRBJ2-1; D gene unclear. Looked up from germline, CDR1 is KGHDR and CDR2 is SFDVKD. Trimming left V 0 bases short and J 0 bases short, with 8 bases between. CDR3 length equals 16 residues. In DNA, the CDR3 is TGTGCCACCAGTGATTTGGGCCCGAGCTCCTACAATGAGCAGTTCTTC. Its translation: CATSDLGPSSYNEQFF.

This clonotype was seen ten or more times. This sequence joins TRBV18 and TRBJ2-1; a weak D match, TRBD2 (6 bases). The germline gives CDR1 KGHSH, CDR2 LQKENI. V was pared by 2 bases and J by 2 bases, with 13 bases between. The CDR3 spans 16 residues. The CDR3 DNA reads TGTGCCAGCTCACCAGTCGGGAGAGCGACCTACAATGAGCAGTTCTTC. Translating it yields CASSPVGRATYNEQFF.

This clonotype was picked up a small number of times. This chain links TRBV7-8 with TRBJ1-1, with 7 bases fitting TRBD1. Per germline, CDR1 SGHVS and CDR2 FQNEAQ. The CDR3 loop spans 15 amino acids. Trimming cost V 6 bases and J 2 bases; bases outside gene matches: 9. This CDR3 is CASRLGTEPNTEAFF. As DNA, the CDR3 is TGTGCCAGCAGGCTCGGGACAGAACCCAACACTGAAGCTTTCTTT.

This clonotype was seen at least ten times. The J gene is TRBJ2-3, the V gene TRBV5-6, with TRBD1 matching over 7 bases. Per germline, CDR1 SGHDT and CDR2 YYEEEE. The CDR3 is 14 amino acids. The J segment lost 6 bases and the V segment lost 5 bases, leaving 9 bases of the junction unmatched. The CDR3 protein is CASRPGQTRDTQYF. The DNA for the CDR3 is TGTGCCAGCAGGCCGGGACAGACCAGGGATACGCAGTATTTT.

This clonotype was picked up one time. The gene calls are TRBV19 and TRBJ2-2; D not resolved. Trimming cost V 3 bases and J 1 base, with 3 bases left between them. In germline, CDR1 is LNHDA, CDR2 SQIVND (reference sequence). CDR3 length equals 13 residues. The CDR3 DNA follows: TGTGCCAGTAGTATGAGGAACACCGGGGAGCTGTTTTTT. Translation gives CASSMRNTGELFF.

The chain joins TRBV25-1 to TRBJ1-6; D is unclear. Germline CDR1 and CDR2: MGHDK and SYGVNS. Trimming took 4 bases from V and 8 from J, leaving 15 bases between them. This CDR3 is 15 amino acids long. CDR3 in DNA: TGTGCCAGCAGTGGGTTTCCGGGGAACTATTCACCCCTCCACTTT. Protein product: CASSGFPGNYSPLHF. Using reference TRBV25-1 and TRBJ1-6 for the parts outside the CDR3, the full variable domain is EADIYQTPRYLVIGTGKKITLECSQTMGHDKMYWYQQDPGMELHLIHYSYGVNSTEKGDLSSESTVSRIRTEHFPLTLESARPSHTSQYLCASSGFPGNYSPLHFGNGTRLTVT.

The rearrangement joins TRBV27 to TRBJ2-1; 8 nucleotides align to TRBD2. The J call may be in error: the DNA end matches TRBJ2-7 better. The CDR3 sequence is 14 residues long. Germline V gives CDR1 MNHEY, CDR2 SMNVEV (reference sequence). The CDR3 nucleotides read TGTGCCAGCAGTTTGTTAGCGGGATACTACGAGCAGTACTTC. Translation gives CASSLLAGYYEQYF.